This entry features one TCR beta chain sequence. Its antigen remains undetermined. Base-call qualities are not available, and no considerably larger clone is one nucleotide away. This record belongs to a study of immune characteristics of hereditary and idiopathic chronic pancreatitis. General notes on the study: Local immune cells and TCRbeta repertoires in the pancreas were profiled in this study for hereditary and idiopathic chronic pancreatitis, with control organ donor pancreases used for comparison. TCRbeta sequencing covered a few control pancreases, under ten hereditary chronic pancreatitis pancreases and about six idiopathic chronic pancreatitis pancreases. The gDNA-based approach was chosen because it involved minimal in vitro experimental manipulation of pancreas-infiltrating T cells. General findings and caveats noted by the study authors: Among 13 chronic pancreatitis patients, a positive correlation was found between numbers of productive TCR rearrangements and disease severity scores. Because patient tissue could be obtained only at the time of TPIAT, immune findings may have been influenced by differences in disease duration. Chronic pancreatitis caused by alcohol use was excluded from the study. Both chronic pancreatitis groups showed significantly increased TCRbeta repertoire diversity and reduced clonality versus controls.

The library was obtained by the immunoSEQ multiplex PCR assay. The TCRbeta CDR3 region and adjacent sequences were amplified and sequenced from pancreatic genomic DNA. Per the authors' processing: Repertoire diversity was assessed as a mean normalized Shannon-Wiener index, together with productive clonality and counts of productive rearrangements. Control and chronic pancreatitis repertoire metrics were compared with the nonparametric Mann-Whitney U test. Shared clonotypes were defined as CDR3beta sequences with identical amino acid composition and length across subjects. The immuneACCESS repertoire file appears here via TCRdb, limited to in-frame rearrangements. These files lack a portion of the clones; in checked studies, under half of the deficit traces to unresolved V genes, and the cause of the others is not known. The D gene and trimming were derived from the DNA, and the V and J assignments and clone size from that table. This sample gives about 14,000 clones in total; about 70% of them show up just once. The top ten clonotypes cover over 12% of the sample.

Pancreas tissue with chronic pancreatitis was obtained from patients having total pancreatectomy with islet autotransplantation (TPIAT). The chronic pancreatitis patients who were included had no known history of diabetes. For TCRbeta sequencing, genomic DNA was extracted directly from bulk pancreas tissue without sorting T cells. At two US centers, pancreas tissues from patients and organ donors were collected on a consecutive basis. The sequence was obtained from a human donor with chronic pancreatitis. Material for sequencing was pancreas tissue with hereditary chronic pancreatitis.

The CDR3 corresponds to CASRTAGGWYNEQFF. The DNA sequence reads TGTGCCAGCAGAACGGCGGGTGGGTGGTACAATGAGCAGTTCTTC. The sequence is built from TRBV27 and TRBJ2-1; TRBD2 might be the D gene, on 5 matching bases. The CDR3 measures 15 amino acids from cysteine to phenylalanine. Of all the DNA, just the CDR3 is kept, 45 bases in frame from base 1. Looking up the germline V gene (reference sequence) yields CDR1 MNHEY and CDR2 SMNVEV. Trimming removed 6 bases from V and 4 bases from J, leaving 16 bases between the germline ends.